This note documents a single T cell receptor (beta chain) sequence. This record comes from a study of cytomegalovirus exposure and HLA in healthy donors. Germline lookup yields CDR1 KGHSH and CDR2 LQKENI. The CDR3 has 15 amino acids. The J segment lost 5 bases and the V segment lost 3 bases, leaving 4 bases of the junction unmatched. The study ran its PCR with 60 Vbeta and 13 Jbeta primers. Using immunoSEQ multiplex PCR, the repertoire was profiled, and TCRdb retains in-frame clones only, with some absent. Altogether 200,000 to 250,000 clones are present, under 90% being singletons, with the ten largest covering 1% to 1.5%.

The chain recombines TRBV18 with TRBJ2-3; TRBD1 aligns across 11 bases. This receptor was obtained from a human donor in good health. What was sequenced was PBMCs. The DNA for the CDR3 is TGTGCCAGCTCACCGGGACAGGGGGAAATAGATACGCAGTATTTT. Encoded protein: CASSPGQGEIDTQYF.